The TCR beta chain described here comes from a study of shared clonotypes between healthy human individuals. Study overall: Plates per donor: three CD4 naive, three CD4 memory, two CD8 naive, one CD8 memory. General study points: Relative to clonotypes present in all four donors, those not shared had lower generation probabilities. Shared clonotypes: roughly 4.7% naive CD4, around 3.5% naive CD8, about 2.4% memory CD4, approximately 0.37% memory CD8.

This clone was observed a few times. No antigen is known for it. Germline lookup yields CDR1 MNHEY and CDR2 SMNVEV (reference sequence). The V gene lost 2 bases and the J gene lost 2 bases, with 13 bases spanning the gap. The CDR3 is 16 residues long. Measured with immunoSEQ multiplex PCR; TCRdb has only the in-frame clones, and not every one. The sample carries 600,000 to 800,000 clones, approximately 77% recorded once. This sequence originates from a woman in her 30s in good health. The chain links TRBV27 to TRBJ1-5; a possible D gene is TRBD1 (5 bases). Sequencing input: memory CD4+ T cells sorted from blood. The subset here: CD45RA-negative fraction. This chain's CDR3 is CASSLVRGSGNQPQHF. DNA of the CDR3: TGTGCCAGCAGTTTAGTTAGGGGCTCGGGCAATCAGCCCCAGCATTTT.